Presented here are 14 T cell receptor beta chains from one specimen sequenced in a study of T cell responses to AZD1222 COVID-19 vaccine. Generated by immunoSEQ multiplex PCR, the TCRdb table keeps only in-frame clones and is missing some. The sample shows about 120,000 clones, roughly 89% of them seen only once. The sequenced sample was peripheral blood, obtained on day 0 of AZD1222 vaccination. All receptors come from an adult in good health.

CDR3 in DNA: TGTGCCAGCAGTACTGCAGGGGGGAACACTGAAGCTTTCTTT. Protein: CASSTAGGNTEAFF. J is TRBJ1-1 and V is TRBV6-5; 7 nucleotides align to TRBD1. CDR1 MNHEY and CDR2 SVGAGI come from the germline V gene. Unmatched junction bases numbered 4, after V lost 5 bases and J lost 1 base. CDR3 length equals 14 residues.

J is TRBJ1-2 and V is TRBV30, with D possibly being TRBD1 (5 bases). The CDR3 has 15 residues. V was shortened by 0 bases and J by 8 bases, with 19 bases between the two germline ends. Germline CDR1 reads GTSNPN; CDR2 reads SVGIG (reference sequence). The DNA for the CDR3 is TGTGCCTGGAGTGTACACCAGGCCGGGGCGGGGGGCTACACCTTC. Amino acids: CAWSVHQAGAGGYTF.

The V and J genes are TRBV19 and TRBJ2-5; TRBD1 or TRBD2 may be the D gene (6 bases each). V was clipped by 6 bases and J by 3 bases, with 17 bases between them. Per the germline V gene, CDR1 is LNHDA and CDR2 is SQIVND (reference sequence). The CDR3 extends over 15 amino acids. CDR3 protein: CASSLLGGPKETQYF. The CDR3 DNA sequence: TGTGCCAGTAGCCTTCTGGGGGGCCCTAAAGAGACCCAGTACTTC.

J is TRBJ1-5 and V is TRBV5-1; D not certain. The CDR3 covers 13 residues. V was trimmed by 5 bases and J by 0 bases, leaving 6 bases between them. Germline V gives CDR1 SGHRS, CDR2 YFSETQ. CDR3 in DNA: TGCGCCAGCAGATATAATAGCAATCAGCCCCAGCATTTT. Amino acid sequence: CASRYNSNQPQHF. Supplemented by reference TRBV5-1 and TRBJ1-5, the full variable domain reads KAGVTQTPRYLIKTRGQQVTLSCSPISGHRSVSWYQQTPGQGLQFLFEYFSETQRNKGNFPGRFSGRQFSNSRSEMNVSTLELGDSALYLCASRYNSNQPQHFGDGTRLSIL.

J is TRBJ2-1 and V is TRBV29-1, with a tentative D call TRBD1 (6 bases). This CDR3 spans 15 amino acids. Trimming stripped 1 base from V and 2 bases from J, with 12 bases between. Germline assignment: CDR1 SQVTM and CDR2 ANQGSEA. Written as DNA, the CDR3 is TGCAGCGTTGAAGGTTCCGGGACAACCTACAATGAGCAGTTCTTC. Encoded protein: CSVEGSGTTYNEQFF.

The rearrangement joins TRBV18 to TRBJ1-1; possibly TRBD1 for D (6 bases). In germline, CDR1 is KGHSH, CDR2 LQKENI. This CDR3 has 13 residues. Trimming left V 4 bases short and J 2 bases short, with 8 bases between. This CDR3 reads CASSRGPNTEAFF. The CDR3 DNA is TGTGCCAGCTCACGGGGGCCCAACACTGAAGCTTTCTTT.

The chain is built from TRBV7-9 and TRBJ1-1; the match to TRBD1 covers 7 bases. The J segment lost 7 bases and the V segment lost 2 bases, leaving 7 bases of the junction unmatched. Per germline, CDR1 SEHNR and CDR2 FQNEAQ (reference sequence). The CDR3 is 14 amino acids. In DNA form, the CDR3 reads TGTGCCAGCAGCTTAATGGGACAGAGCCTTGAAGCTTTCTTT. Translation: CASSLMGQSLEAFF.

The J gene is TRBJ1-4, the V gene TRBV2, with D perhaps matching TRBD1 (5 bases). Per the germline V gene, CDR1 is SNHLY and CDR2 is FYNNEI. CDR3 length equals 14 residues. V was shortened by 7 bases and J by 3 bases, with 12 bases between the two germline ends. CDR3 sequence reads: CASILGASNEKLFF. CDR3 bases: TGTGCCAGCATTTTAGGGGCGTCTAATGAAAAACTGTTTTTT.

The chain recombines TRBV5-6 with TRBJ2-7; D ambiguous. Germline V gene sequence: CDR1 SGHDT, CDR2 YYEEEE. The CDR3 length is 10 residues. Trimming took off 6 bases at V and 4 bases at J, with 5 bases between the two ends. The CDR3 sequence is CASTHYEQYF. CDR3 nucleotides: TGTGCCAGCACTCATTACGAGCAGTACTTC.

The CDR3 reads CATGRLDGNQPQHF. CDR3 coding DNA: TGTGCCACGGGGCGGTTAGATGGCAATCAGCCCCAGCATTTT. The J gene is TRBJ1-5, the V gene TRBV6-6; tentatively, D is TRBD1 (5 bases). The germline V gene has CDR1 MNHNY and CDR2 SVGAGI (reference sequence). The CDR3 has 14 residues. V lost 10 bases to trimming and J lost 2 bases, with 15 bases between them.

The rearrangement links TRBV7-3 to TRBJ1-3; tentative D call: TRBD1 (5 bases). Trimming took off 5 bases at V and 2 bases at J, with 19 bases between the two ends. Germline loops: CDR1 SGHTA, CDR2 FQGTGA. The length of the CDR3 is 17 residues. CDR3 loop: CASSPRGLGVAGNTIYF. CDR3 DNA: TGTGCCAGCAGCCCTAGGGGCCTCGGGGTTGCTGGAAACACCATATATTTT.

This rearrangement joins TRBV5-1 to TRBJ2-1; D remains ambiguous. The CDR3 length is 16 residues. The V end was cut by 4 bases, the J end by 7 bases, with 21 bases between. Germline V gene data show CDR1 as SGHRS and CDR2 as YFSETQ. CDR3: CASSADGPRYGNEQFF. CDR3 DNA: TGCGCCAGCAGCGCCGACGGGCCCAGGTATGGGAATGAGCAGTTCTTC.

The gene calls are TRBV28 and TRBJ1-5, with D possibly matching TRBD1 (6 bases). Germline V gives CDR1 MDHEN, CDR2 SYDVKM. The V gene lost 5 bases and the J gene lost 4 bases, with 12 bases spanning the gap. The CDR3 covers 14 residues. For the CDR3, the DNA is TGTGCCAGCAGTACCGACAGGCGTAATCAGCCCCAGCATTTT. Translation gives CASSTDRRNQPQHF.

This rearrangement joins TRBV18 to TRBJ2-6; D gene uncertain. This CDR3 comprises 17 residues. Trimming removed 2 bases at V and 0 bases at J, with 11 bases between. Germline lookup yields CDR1 KGHSH and CDR2 LQKENI. CDR3 nucleotides: TGTGCCAGCTCACCAGTTGGGTCGATCTCTGGGGCCAACGTCCTGACTTTC. This translates into CASSPVGSISGANVLTF.